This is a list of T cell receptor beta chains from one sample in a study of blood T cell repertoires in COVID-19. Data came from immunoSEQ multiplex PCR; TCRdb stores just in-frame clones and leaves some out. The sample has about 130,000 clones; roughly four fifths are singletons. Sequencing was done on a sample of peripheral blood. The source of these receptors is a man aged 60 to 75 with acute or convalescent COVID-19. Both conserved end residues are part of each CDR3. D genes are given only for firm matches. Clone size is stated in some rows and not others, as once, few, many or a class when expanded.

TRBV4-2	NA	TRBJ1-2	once	TGTGCCAGCAGCCCAGAGGGGCAATGGGATGGCTACACCTTC	CASSPEGQWDGYTF
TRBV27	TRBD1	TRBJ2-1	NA	TGTGCCAGCACTTTACAGGGGGATAACAATGAGCAGTTCTTC	CASTLQGDNNEQFF
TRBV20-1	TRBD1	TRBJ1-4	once	TGCAGTGCTAGAGCACGGGACAGTCTGTTTTTT	CSARARDSLFF
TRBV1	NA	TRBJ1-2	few	TGCACCAGCAGCCAAGATAGGGGATTTAGCTATGGCTACACCTTC	CTSSQDRGFSYGYTF
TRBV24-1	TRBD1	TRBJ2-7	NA	TGTGCCACCAGTGGTACCGGGACAGGGGGATACGAGCAGTACTTC	CATSGTGTGGYEQYF
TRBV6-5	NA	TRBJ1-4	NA	TGTGCCAGCAGTCCTAGCGGGGGAACTAATGAAAAACTGTTTTTT	CASSPSGGTNEKLFF
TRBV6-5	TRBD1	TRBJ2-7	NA	TGTGCCAGCAGTTGGGGACAGCGCACCTACGAGCAGTACTTC	CASSWGQRTYEQYF
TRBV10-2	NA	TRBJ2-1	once	TGCGCCAGCAGTGGCGGGGCCCCGCAGTTCTTC	CASSGGAPQFF
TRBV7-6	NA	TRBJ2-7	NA	TGTGCCAGCAGCCCCCGGGGGTCCTACGAGCAGTACTTC	CASSPRGSYEQYF
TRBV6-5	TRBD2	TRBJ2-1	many	TGTGCCAGCAGTTATATTAGCGGGAGGGGAGGTGAGCAGTTCTTC	CASSYISGRGGEQFF
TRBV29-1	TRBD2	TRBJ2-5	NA	TGCAGCGCCGCCGGACTAGCGGTCGGAGAGACCCAGTACTTC	CSAAGLAVGETQYF
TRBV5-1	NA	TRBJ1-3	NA	TGCGCCAGCAGCTTGAATTATCCGAGAGGAGGAAACACCATATATTTT	CASSLNYPRGGNTIYF
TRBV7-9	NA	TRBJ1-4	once	TGTGCCAGCAGCTCGCCCCGGGCTAATGAAAAACTGTTTTTT	CASSSPRANEKLFF
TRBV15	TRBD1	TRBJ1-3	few	TGTGCCACCAGCCGGACAGGGTCTGGAAACACCATATATTTT	CATSRTGSGNTIYF
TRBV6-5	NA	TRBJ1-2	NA	TGTGCCAGCAGTTACTCCGGACAGTTCTATGGCTACACCTTC	CASSYSGQFYGYTF
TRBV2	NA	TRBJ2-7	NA	TGTGCCAGCAAAGTTACAGGATTCTCCTACGAGCAGTACTTC	CASKVTGFSYEQYF
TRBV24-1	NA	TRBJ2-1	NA	TGTGCCACCAGTGGGGAGAATGAGCAGTTCTTC	CATSGENEQFF
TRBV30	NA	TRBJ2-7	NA	TGTGCCTGCAGGGTTACGACCTACGAGCAGTACTTC	CACRVTTYEQYF
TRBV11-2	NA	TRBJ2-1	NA	TGTGCCAGCGGTGAGCGGGCCTCCTACAATGAGCAGTTCTTC	CASGERASYNEQFF
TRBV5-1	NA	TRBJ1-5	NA	TGCGCCAGCAGCCCTGGCGGGGGCGCAGGGAGCAATCAGCCCCAGCATTTT	CASSPGGGAGSNQPQHF
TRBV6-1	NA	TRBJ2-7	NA	TGTGCCAGCAGTGAAATAGGACTCCGGGTCCAGCAGTACTTC	CASSEIGLRVQQYF
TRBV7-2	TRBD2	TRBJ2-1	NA	TGTGCCAGCAGCTTAAGCGGGAGGATCTACAATGAGCAGTTCTTC	CASSLSGRIYNEQFF
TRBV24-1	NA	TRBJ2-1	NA	TGTGCCACCAGTAGGGGCTTTTACAATGAGCAGTTCTTC	CATSRGFYNEQFF
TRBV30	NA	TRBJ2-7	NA	TGTGCCTGGAGCGGCGAGGGAGGAGTTAACTACGAGCAGTACTTC	CAWSGEGGVNYEQYF
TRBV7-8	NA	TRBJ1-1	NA	TGTGCCAGCAGCCTAGACCCCCAGGGGAACACTGAAGCTTTCTTT	CASSLDPQGNTEAFF
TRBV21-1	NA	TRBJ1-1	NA	TGTGCCAGCAGCAAAGGCCCGTGGACAGTGAACACTGAAGCTTTCTTT	CASSKGPWTVNTEAFF
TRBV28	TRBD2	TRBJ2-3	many	TGTGCCAGCAGTTTAAGGTCGGGACTACCAATTAGCACAGATACGCAGTATTTT	CASSLRSGLPISTDTQYF
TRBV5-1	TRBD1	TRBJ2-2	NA	TGCGCCAGCAGCCCGGGACAGGGGGGCCCCGGGGAGCTGTTTTTT	CASSPGQGGPGELFF
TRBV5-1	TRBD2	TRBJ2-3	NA	TGCGCCAGCAGCCAAATACCAGCGGGACGCACAGATACGCAGTATTTT	CASSQIPAGRTDTQYF
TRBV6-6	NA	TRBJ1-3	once	TGTGCCAGCAGTTCCAAGAGCCTCTCTGGAAACACCATATATTTT	CASSSKSLSGNTIYF
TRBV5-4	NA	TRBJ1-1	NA	TGTGCCAGCAGCTTGATCAGGGGCACGGTGAACACTGAAGCTTTCTTT	CASSLIRGTVNTEAFF
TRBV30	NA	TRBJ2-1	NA	TGTGCCTGGGGTCAGGACTCGACGGAGCAGTTCTTC	CAWGQDSTEQFF
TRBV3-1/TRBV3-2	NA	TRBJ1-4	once	TGTGCCAGCAGCATCAGACAGACAACTAATGAAAAACTGTTTTTT	CASSIRQTTNEKLFF
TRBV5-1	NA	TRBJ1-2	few	TGCGCCAGCAGTCGCCAGGGCTCAGACTATGGCTACACCTTC	CASSRQGSDYGYTF
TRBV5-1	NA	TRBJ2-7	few	TGCGCCAGCAGCTTGGTGGGCAGCTCCTACGAGCAGTACTTC	CASSLVGSSYEQYF
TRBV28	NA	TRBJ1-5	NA	TGTGCCAGCAGTCCCCGGTCGCGACCCCAGCATTTT	CASSPRSRPQHF
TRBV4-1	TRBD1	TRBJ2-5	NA	TGCGCCAGCAGCCGGGACGGACAGGGTGGGGAGACCCAGTACTTC	CASSRDGQGGETQYF